Listed below are T cell receptor beta chains from one sample, sequenced in a study of cytomegalovirus exposure and HLA in healthy donors. Clones were sequenced by immunoSEQ multiplex PCR, and TCRdb holds only the in-frame ones, with some missing. This sample has fewer than 200,000 clones, with 75% to 85% found just once. Sequencing was performed on PBMCs. The receptors derive from a male donor in good health and CMV-seropositive. Both conserved end residues are part of each CDR3. The order of the fields is J gene, CDR3 length, clone size, V gene, D gene, CDR3 DNA, CDR3 protein. The D gene is left open where the match is weak. Clone sizes are given selectively: once, few, many, or a class where the clone is expanded.

J: TRBJ2-7
length: 16
size: .
V: TRBV6-6
D: .
DNA: TGTGCCAGCAGTTACTCGTTCAGGGGGGTTTCCTACGAGCAGTACTTC
CDR3: CASSYSFRGVSYEQYF

J: TRBJ1-6
length: 17
size: .
V: TRBV5-4
D: TRBD1
DNA: TGTGCCAGCAGCTTGGGGGGGCGCGGGGACAGGGATGGGACCCTCCACTTT
CDR3: CASSLGGRGDRDGTLHF

J: TRBJ2-5
length: 14
size: .
V: TRBV2
D: TRBD2
DNA: TGTGCCACCAATAGCGGGGGGGCCGGTGAGACCCAGTACTTC
CDR3: CATNSGGAGETQYF

J: TRBJ1-1
length: 13
size: once
V: TRBV29-1
D: .
DNA: TGCAGCGTTGACCCAGGGCAGACCACTGAAGCTTTCTTT
CDR3: CSVDPGQTTEAFF

J: TRBJ1-1
length: 14
size: few
V: TRBV10-3
D: TRBD1
DNA: TGTGCCATCAAACTGACAGGGACGAACACTGAAGCTTTCTTT
CDR3: CAIKLTGTNTEAFF

J: TRBJ2-2
length: 13
size: .
V: TRBV30
D: .
DNA: TGTGCCTGGAGTGTCGGGCGGGCCGGGGAGCTGTTTTTT
CDR3: CAWSVGRAGELFF

J: TRBJ2-5
length: 15
size: .
V: TRBV7-3
D: .
DNA: TGTGCCAGCAGCTTAGCGGGGGCTAGAGGAGAGACCCAGTACTTC
CDR3: CASSLAGARGETQYF

J: TRBJ1-5
length: 17
size: .
V: TRBV19
D: .
DNA: TGTGCCAGTAGATGGCAGGGAGGGGGTTCAGGCCTGGGGCCCCAGCATTTT
CDR3: CASRWQGGGSGLGPQHF

J: TRBJ2-3
length: 14
size: .
V: TRBV30
D: TRBD1
DNA: TGTGCCTGGAAATACAGGGGCTCCACAGATACGCAGTATTTT
CDR3: CAWKYRGSTDTQYF

J: TRBJ1-4
length: 15
size: .
V: TRBV2
D: .
DNA: TGTACCAGCAGTGCTTCTCAGGGGCCTAATGAAAAACTGTTTTTT
CDR3: CTSSASQGPNEKLFF

J: TRBJ1-5
length: 13
size: .
V: TRBV6-6
D: .
DNA: TGTGCCAGCTACAGGACCTCAAATCAGCCCCAGCATTTT
CDR3: CASYRTSNQPQHF

J: TRBJ1-2
length: 17
size: .
V: TRBV5-1
D: TRBD1
DNA: TGCGCCAGCAGCCCGATGACAGGGGGGGCCTTAAACTATGGCTACACCTTC
CDR3: CASSPMTGGALNYGYTF

J: TRBJ2-1
length: 20
size: .
V: TRBV9
D: TRBD2
DNA: TGTGCCAGCAGCGTCCGGACTAGCGGGGGGGGTCTAAGCTCCTACAATGAGCAGTTCTTC
CDR3: CASSVRTSGGGLSSYNEQFF

J: TRBJ2-1
length: 11
size: .
V: TRBV7-3
D: .
DNA: TGTGCCAGCAGCTTAGGGGGGGAGCAGTTCTTC
CDR3: CASSLGGEQFF

J: TRBJ2-5
length: 16
size: .
V: TRBV2
D: TRBD2
DNA: TGTGCCAGCAGTGAACCCAGCGGGGGCCGACAAGAGACCCAGTACTTC
CDR3: CASSEPSGGRQETQYF

J: TRBJ2-3
length: 16
size: .
V: TRBV12-5
D: .
DNA: TGTGCTAGTGGTTTGGTCTTAGCCCGGGGCACAGATACGCAGTATTTT
CDR3: CASGLVLARGTDTQYF

J: TRBJ1-5
length: 14
size: .
V: TRBV4-1
D: TRBD1
DNA: TGCGCCAGCAGAGGACAGGGAGAAAATCAGCCCCAGCATTTT
CDR3: CASRGQGENQPQHF